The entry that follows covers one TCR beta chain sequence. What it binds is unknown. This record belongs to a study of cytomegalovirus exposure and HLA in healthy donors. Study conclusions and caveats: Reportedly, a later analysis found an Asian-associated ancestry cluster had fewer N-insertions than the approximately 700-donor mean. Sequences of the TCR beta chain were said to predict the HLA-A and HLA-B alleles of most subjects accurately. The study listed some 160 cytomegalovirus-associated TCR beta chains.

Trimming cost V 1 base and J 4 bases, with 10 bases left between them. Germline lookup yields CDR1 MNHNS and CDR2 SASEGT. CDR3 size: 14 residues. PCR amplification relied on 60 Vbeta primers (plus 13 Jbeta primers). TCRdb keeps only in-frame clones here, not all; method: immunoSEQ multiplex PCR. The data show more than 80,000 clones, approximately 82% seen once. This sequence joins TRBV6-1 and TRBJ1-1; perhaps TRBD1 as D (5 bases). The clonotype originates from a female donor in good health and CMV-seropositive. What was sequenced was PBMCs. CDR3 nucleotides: TGTGCCAGCAGTGAAGGTCCGGGGGGCACTGAAGCTTTCTTT. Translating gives CASSEGPGGTEAFF.